This entry concerns a single TCR beta chain. This sample stems from a study of T cell responses to AZD1222 COVID-19 vaccine. The overall study: Second doses at about 4 or about 12 weeks were pooled.

Assay used: immunoSEQ multiplex PCR; TCRdb lists only in-frame clones, some missing. The sample has over 110,000 clones, about 93% seen once. The ends lost 7 bases at V and 5 bases at J; junction bases unmatched: 6. This CDR3 is 13 amino acids long. The germline V gene encodes CDR1 MNHEY and CDR2 SVGAGI. This receptor was identified in an adult in good health. This specimen consisted of peripheral blood, obtained on day 0 of AZD1222 vaccination. The genes are TRBV6-5 and TRBJ1-1; 8 positions match TRBD1. The DNA of the CDR3 is TGTGCCAGCATTAGGACAGGGATGACTGAAGCTTTCTTT. It specifies CASIRTGMTEAFF.